This T cell receptor beta chain derives from a study of T cells in Graves' hyperthyroidism and ophthalmopathy. The diagnostic basis comprised clinical symptoms, serum thyroxine and TRAb, thyroid ultrasound and orbital computed tomography. This CDR3 is built from 12 residues. Germline CDR1 and CDR2: MNHEY and SMNVEV (reference sequence). Deletions cut 9 bases from V and 5 bases from J, with 11 bases between. What was amplified from RNA transcripts were TCR beta CDR3 regions. The primer set for the first-round RT-PCR of the TCR CDR3 was HTBI. Each CDR3 protein is one row after TCRdb ran MiXCR on the multiplex PCR reads. The data show under 650,000 distinct CDR3 sequences, roughly 16% seen once. This clonotype was seen many times. Its cognate antigen is unknown. Study results and limitations: Most thyroid-expanded clonotypes above 0.001 were also found in blood.

The TCR comes from a woman aged 30 to 39 with Graves' hyperthyroidism. The chain links TRBV27 to TRBJ2-1; TRBD1 might be the D (6 bases). The sequencing sample was made of blood. For the CDR3, the DNA is TGTGCCAGTTCCGGGACAAACAATGAGCAGTTCTTC. Amino acid sequence: CASSGTNNEQFF.